A selection of T cell receptor beta chains follows, all from one sample in a study of blood T cell repertoires in COVID-19. Clones were read by immunoSEQ multiplex PCR, and TCRdb kept only the in-frame ones, dropping some. The sample has around 42,000 clones; about four fifths are singletons. Sequencing was performed on peripheral blood. The receptors shown here come from a woman aged 55-69 years with acute or convalescent COVID-19. The CDR3 runs from the conserved cysteine through the conserved F or W. Fields, in order: D gene, clone size, V gene, J gene, CDR3 protein, CDR3 DNA. A D gene is named only where the DNA matches it firmly. Size tells how often a clone was seen (once, few, many) or the class of an expanded clone, and some rows leave it out.

NA,few,TRBV28,TRBJ1-6,CASSLPVGAQSPLHF,TGTGCCAGCAGTCTCCCCGTGGGGGCTCAGTCACCCCTCCACTTT
NA,NA,TRBV5-8,TRBJ1-4,CASSLGKGPTNEKLFF,TGTGCCAGCAGCTTGGGAAAGGGGCCAACTAATGAAAAACTGTTTTTT
NA,NA,TRBV13,TRBJ1-2,CASSLGAGFNNYGYTF,TGTGCCAGCAGCTTAGGGGCGGGGTTTAATAACTATGGCTACACCTTC
NA,NA,TRBV3-1/TRBV3-2,TRBJ1-5,CASSPGNSYQPQHF,TGTGCCAGCAGCCCCGGAAATAGCTATCAGCCCCAGCATTTT
NA,once,TRBV6-1,TRBJ2-1,CASSDRYGSYNEQFF,TGTGCCAGCAGTGACAGGTATGGCTCCTACAATGAGCAGTTCTTC
TRBD2,NA,TRBV28,TRBJ2-5,CASSPGTRGSQETQYF,TGTGCCAGCAGTCCTGGGACTAGGGGGTCCCAAGAGACCCAGTACTTC
NA,NA,TRBV6-1,TRBJ1-6,CASSEATGYSPLHF,TGTGCCAGCAGTGAAGCAACAGGGTATTCACCCCTCCACTTT
NA,NA,TRBV4-2,TRBJ1-4,CASSQEVPKEGNEKLFF,TGTGCCAGCAGCCAAGAGGTCCCGAAGGAGGGCAATGAAAAACTGTTTTTT
NA,NA,TRBV20-1,TRBJ2-5,CSAQTASEQYF,TGCAGTGCCCAAACGGCGAGCGAACAGTACTTC
TRBD1,NA,TRBV5-1,TRBJ2-7,CASSLEPPTGATYEQYF,TGCGCCAGCAGCTTGGAACCGCCCACAGGGGCAACCTACGAGCAGTACTTC
NA,once,TRBV29-1,TRBJ1-1,CSVVQGVEAFF,TGCAGCGTTGTTCAAGGGGTAGAAGCTTTCTTT
NA,NA,TRBV27,TRBJ2-7,CASGTRAEYEQYF,TGTGCCAGCGGAACTAGGGCGGAGTACGAGCAGTACTTC
TRBD1,once,TRBV7-3,TRBJ2-1,CASSSPGQGAREQFF,TGTGCCAGCAGCTCCCCGGGACAGGGGGCTCGGGAGCAGTTCTTC
NA,NA,TRBV6-5,TRBJ1-1,CATQLLLNTEAFF,TGTGCCACCCAGTTACTACTGAACACTGAAGCTTTCTTT
NA,NA,TRBV6-5,TRBJ1-1,CASSYSSHRTEAFF,TGTGCCAGCAGTTACTCATCTCATCGGACTGAAGCTTTCTTT
TRBD1,NA,TRBV19,TRBJ1-2,CASTRDRGLSGYTF,TGTGCCAGTACCCGGGACAGGGGGCTGAGCGGCTACACCTTC
NA,NA,TRBV28,TRBJ1-4,CASSSGLGEKLFF,TGTGCCAGCAGTTCCGGGTTAGGTGAAAAACTGTTTTTT
NA,NA,TRBV29-1,TRBJ2-3,CSVDSPQGTDTQYF,TGCAGCGTTGATTCCCCACAGGGCACAGATACGCAGTATTTT
NA,NA,TRBV5-1,TRBJ1-1,CASRQSENTEAFF,TGCGCCAGCAGGCAGAGCGAGAACACTGAAGCTTTCTTT
TRBD1,NA,TRBV9,TRBJ2-7,CASSVAPGQRNEQYF,TGTGCCAGCAGCGTAGCCCCGGGACAGCGCAACGAGCAGTACTTC
NA,NA,TRBV5-4,TRBJ2-5,CASSPYPWDFQETQYF,TGTGCCAGCAGCCCATACCCGTGGGACTTTCAAGAGACCCAGTACTTC
TRBD1,once,TRBV6-4,TRBJ1-6,CASSDEGAGNRSPLHF,TGTGCCAGCAGTGACGAGGGGGCAGGGAACCGTTCACCCCTCCACTTT
NA,NA,TRBV7-7,TRBJ1-6,CASSSGRNSPLHF,TGTGCTAGCAGCTCGGGTCGAAATTCACCCCTCCACTTT
TRBD2,NA,TRBV5-1,TRBJ2-3,CASSLDVSGGVDTQYF,TGCGCCAGCAGCTTGGATGTTAGCGGGGGGGTAGATACGCAGTATTTT
NA,NA,TRBV2,TRBJ2-3,CASTGGRSRDTQYF,TGTGCCAGCACGGGGGGCAGGTCTCGAGATACGCAGTATTTT
NA,NA,TRBV24-1,TRBJ2-3,CATSDPISPEGTDTQYF,TGTGCCACCAGTGACCCCATATCACCGGAGGGCACAGATACGCAGTATTTT
TRBD1,NA,TRBV29-1,TRBJ1-3,CSVAGGDTIYF,TGCAGCGTTGCAGGGGGCGACACCATATATTTT
TRBD1,NA,TRBV6-2/TRBV6-3,TRBJ1-6,CASSSSGQRNNSPLHF,TGTGCCAGCAGCTCCTCGGGACAGAGAAATAATTCACCCCTCCACTTT
NA,NA,TRBV11-2,TRBJ1-6,CASSPQQGYNSPLHF,TGTGCCAGCAGCCCACAACAGGGATATAATTCACCCCTCCACTTT
NA,NA,TRBV5-1,TRBJ2-3,CASSDSDPSTDTQYF,TGCGCCAGCAGCGATAGCGACCCTAGCACAGATACGCAGTATTTT
NA,NA,TRBV18,TRBJ2-7,CASSPLAGDTVGGYEQYF,TGTGCCAGCTCACCGCTAGCCGGGGATACCGTGGGGGGCTACGAGCAGTACTTC
NA,few,TRBV19,TRBJ1-5,CASSIRDGSLISHF,TGTGCCAGTAGTATCCGGGATGGGTCACTAATTTCGCATTTT
TRBD1,NA,TRBV5-1,TRBJ2-5,CASSPGQQETQYF,TGCGCCAGCAGCCCGGGACAGCAAGAGACCCAGTACTTC
TRBD2,NA,TRBV4-1,TRBJ2-2,CASSPGGRGGHTGELFF,TGCGCCAGCAGCCCCGGGGGCCGGGGGGGCCACACCGGGGAGCTGTTTTTT
NA,NA,TRBV3-1/TRBV3-2,TRBJ2-1,CASSPSLVSDEQFF,TGTGCCAGCAGCCCCTCACTAGTCTCCGATGAGCAGTTCTTC
NA,NA,TRBV27,TRBJ1-1,CASSYRENRAQNTEAFF,TGTGCCAGCAGTTACAGGGAGAACAGAGCTCAGAACACTGAAGCTTTCTTT
TRBD1,NA,TRBV9,TRBJ2-7,CASSVGTGEYF,TGTGCCAGCAGCGTAGGGACAGGGGAGTACTTC
TRBD2,NA,TRBV9,TRBJ2-2,CASSVAGSGAITGELFF,TGTGCCAGCAGCGTAGCGGGTAGCGGGGCGATCACCGGGGAGCTGTTTTTT